A single sample gave rise to the 3 T cell receptor beta chains below, sequenced in a study of glioma-infiltrating T cells. TCR alpha and beta CDR3 regions were amplified from RNA using iRepertoire nested multiplex PCR. TCRdb analysed the multiplex PCR reads with MiXCR anew, one entry per CDR3 protein. Of some 6,000 distinct CDR3 sequences in the sample, 25% to 35% were seen once. Sequenced material: glioma tissue, nonneoplastic brain tissue, or PBMCs (not recorded which). Source of these receptors: a human donor with low-grade glioma or glioblastoma, undergoing nonglioma brain surgery, or in good health (not recorded which).

This clonotype came up many times. The chain is built from TRBV19 and TRBJ2-1, with TRBD2 matching 10 bases. V was clipped by 2 bases and J by 7 bases; unmatched bases: 5. The CDR3 runs to 15 residues. Germline V gene data show CDR1 as LNHDA and CDR2 as SQIVND (reference sequence). CDR3 amino acids: CASSISAGGPNEQFF. The CDR3 DNA reads TGTGCCAGTAGTATATCAGCGGGAGGGCCGAATGAGCAGTTCTTC.

By sample share, this clonotype is medium-sized. CDR3 protein: CASSPKVQPNTEAFF. The CDR3 DNA reads as TGTGCCAGCAGCCCAAAGGTTCAGCCGAACACTGAAGCTTTCTTT. The chain recombines TRBV6-1 with TRBJ1-1; D is uncertain. The V end was cut by 6 bases, the J end by 1 base, with 15 bases between. The CDR3 has 15 residues. Germline V CDR1 and CDR2: MNHNS, SASEGT.

This clonotype was counted at least ten times. CDR3 sequence reads: CASSRQGASSGANVLTF. In nucleotides, the CDR3 is TGTGCCAGCTCACGACAGGGGGCCAGCTCTGGGGCCAACGTCCTGACTTTC. This chain uses TRBV18 with TRBJ2-6; TRBD1 matches at 10 bases. Germline trimming cut 4 bases from V and 0 bases from J; bases unmatched to any gene: 3. The CDR3 has 17 residues. Germline CDR1 reads KGHSH; CDR2 reads LQKENI.